The source of this T cell receptor beta chain is a study of T cells in Graves' hyperthyroidism and ophthalmopathy. The germline V gene has CDR1 MNHEY and CDR2 SVGEGT. Trimming cost V 2 bases and J 3 bases; bases outside gene matches: 0. The CDR3 loop spans 14 amino acids. A few counts support this clonotype. What was amplified from RNA transcripts were TCR beta CDR3 regions. Carried out on the TCR CDR3, a first-round RT-PCR used the HTBI primer set. Using its own MiXCR run on the multiplex PCR reads, TCRdb lists one record per CDR3 protein. This sample has about half a million distinct CDR3 sequences; less than 25% occur once, and the top ten carry 26%.

The source is a man between 18 and 29 years old with Graves' hyperthyroidism. The V and J genes are TRBV6-2 or TRBV6-3 and TRBJ2-2; 7 bases agree with TRBD2. The sample taken for sequencing was blood. CDR3 nucleotides: TGTGCCAGCAGTTACACTAGCGACACCGGGGAGCTGTTTTTT. Translating gives CASSYTSDTGELFF.